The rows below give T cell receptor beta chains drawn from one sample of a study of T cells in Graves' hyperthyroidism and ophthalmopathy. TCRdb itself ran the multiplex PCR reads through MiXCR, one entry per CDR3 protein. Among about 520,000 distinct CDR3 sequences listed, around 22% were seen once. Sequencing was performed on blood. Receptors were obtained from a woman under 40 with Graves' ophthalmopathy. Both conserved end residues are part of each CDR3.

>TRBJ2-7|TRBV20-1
CSARKQDRGRYEQYF
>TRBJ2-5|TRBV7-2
CASSLDRGRETQYF
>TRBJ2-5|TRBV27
CASSPLSGGQETQYF
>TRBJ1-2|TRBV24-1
CATSDLYGYTF
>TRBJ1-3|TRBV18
CASSSGTGDSGNTIYF
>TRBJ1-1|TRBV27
CASSLRAGVTEAFF
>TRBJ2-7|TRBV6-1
CASSPTQRAAYEQYF
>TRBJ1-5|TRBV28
CASSVTHQPQHF
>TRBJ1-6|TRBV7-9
CASTLRTGELPLHF
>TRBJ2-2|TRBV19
CASSMPQGAPGELFF
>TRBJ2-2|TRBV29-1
CSVEALTGTNTGELFF
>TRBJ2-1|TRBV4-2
CASSHPGQGSNEQFF
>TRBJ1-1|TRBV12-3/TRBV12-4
CASRMGQGISEAFF
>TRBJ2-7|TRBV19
CASREKDRLTYEQYF
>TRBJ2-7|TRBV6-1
CASSEASWVRDNEQYF
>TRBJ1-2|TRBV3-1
CASSQEVDRTRYGYTF
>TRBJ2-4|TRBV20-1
CSARDEGKNIKYF
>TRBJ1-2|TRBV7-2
CASSFPTGDYGYTF
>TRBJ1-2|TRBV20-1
CSARPQDYTF
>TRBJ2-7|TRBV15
CATSRDRDEQYF
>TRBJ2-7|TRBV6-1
CASRTGTASYEQYF
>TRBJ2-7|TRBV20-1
CSARGGRGGYEQYF
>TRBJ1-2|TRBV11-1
CASTLQTESYGYTF
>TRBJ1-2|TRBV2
CASSDPGGSTSHGYTF
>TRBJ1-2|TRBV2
CASIPGTGRSNSALAF
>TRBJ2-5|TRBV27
CASSTSTSQQTQYF
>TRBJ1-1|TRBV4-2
CASSQDPGNGIAFF
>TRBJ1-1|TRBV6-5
CASSSPGEGADTEAFF
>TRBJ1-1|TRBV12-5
CASGLVGDIWNTEAFF
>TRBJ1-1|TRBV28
CASSLLGIGFF
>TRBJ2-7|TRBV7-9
CASSLAGVEQYF
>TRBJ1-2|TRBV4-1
CASSQTGVARQNYGYTF
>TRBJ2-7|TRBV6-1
CASVKGHSYEQYF
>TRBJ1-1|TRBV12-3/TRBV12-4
CASSPIDTEAFF
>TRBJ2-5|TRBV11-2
CASSGNSGEWETQYF
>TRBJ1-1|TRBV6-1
CASSQGAWLNTEAFF
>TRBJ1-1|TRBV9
CASSVGGDDTEAFF
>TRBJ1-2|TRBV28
CASSFQTGVNYGYTF
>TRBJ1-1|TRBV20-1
CSAARGEEAFF
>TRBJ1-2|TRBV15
CATSRDVAYGYTF
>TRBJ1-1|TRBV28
CASSFLPGVNTEAFF
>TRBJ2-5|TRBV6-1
CASSERAGGQETQYF
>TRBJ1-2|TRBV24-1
CATSVKDRALGYTF
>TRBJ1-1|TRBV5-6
CASSRDRAEAFF
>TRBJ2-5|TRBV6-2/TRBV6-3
CASSAGAGETQYF
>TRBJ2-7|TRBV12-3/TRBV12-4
CASRETSGGSYEQYF
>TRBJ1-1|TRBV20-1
CSDSRDFEAFF
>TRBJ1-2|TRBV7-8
CASSLVREANYGYTF
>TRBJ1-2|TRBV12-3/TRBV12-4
CASSITGNYGYTF
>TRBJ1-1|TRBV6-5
CASSYHRGNTEAFF
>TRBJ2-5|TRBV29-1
CSATGFMLETQYF
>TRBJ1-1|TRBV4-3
CASSQEWVGGGIFF
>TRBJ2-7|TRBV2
CASSAASGVHEQYF
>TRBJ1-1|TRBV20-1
CSATLITEAFF
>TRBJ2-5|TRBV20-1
CSARARERGTLQETQYF
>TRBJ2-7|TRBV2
CASSQGHGGYEQYF
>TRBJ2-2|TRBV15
CATSVGKLTLTGELFF
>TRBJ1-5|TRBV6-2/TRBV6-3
CASSYDLGRAPDQPQHF